This entry concerns a single T cell receptor beta chain. The data stem from a study of blood T cell repertoires in COVID-19. Overall study: Specimens from acute and convalescent COVID-19 originated in the United States, Italy and Spain. In each case, the material was cDNA or gDNA derived from T cells, B-cell-depleted T cells, or PBMCs.

As handled by the study authors: Estimation of nucleated cell counts was performed using reference gene primer amplification. Clones were sequenced by immunoSEQ multiplex PCR, and TCRdb holds only the in-frame ones, with some missing. V and J calls and clone size are those listed in that table; D and trimming were worked out from the DNA. The sample records about 160,000 clones, roughly four fifths being singletons. Germline V gives CDR1 MGHRA, CDR2 YSYEKL. Trimming took off 4 bases at V and 2 bases at J, with 14 bases between the two ends. CDR3 length equals 15 residues. This rearrangement joins TRBV4-1 to TRBJ2-5; D remains ambiguous. Sequencing input: peripheral blood. The sequence was collected from a woman at least 80 years old with acute or convalescent COVID-19. Here the CDR3 reads CASSRDPGRQETQYF. The CDR3 DNA sequence: TGCGCCAGCAGCCGAGATCCCGGCAGGCAAGAGACCCAGTACTTC.